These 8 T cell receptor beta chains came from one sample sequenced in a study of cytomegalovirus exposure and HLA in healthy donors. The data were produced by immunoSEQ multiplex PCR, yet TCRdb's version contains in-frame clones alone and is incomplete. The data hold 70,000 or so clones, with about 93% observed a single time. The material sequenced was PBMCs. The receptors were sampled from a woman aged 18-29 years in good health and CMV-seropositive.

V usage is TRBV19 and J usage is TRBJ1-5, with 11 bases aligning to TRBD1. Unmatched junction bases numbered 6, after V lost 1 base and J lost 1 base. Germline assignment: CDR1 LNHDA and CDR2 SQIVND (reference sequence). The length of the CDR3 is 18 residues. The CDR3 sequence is CASSIGARDRGSNQPQHF. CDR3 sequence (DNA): TGTGCCAGTAGTATAGGGGCGAGGGACAGGGGGAGCAATCAGCCCCAGCATTTT.

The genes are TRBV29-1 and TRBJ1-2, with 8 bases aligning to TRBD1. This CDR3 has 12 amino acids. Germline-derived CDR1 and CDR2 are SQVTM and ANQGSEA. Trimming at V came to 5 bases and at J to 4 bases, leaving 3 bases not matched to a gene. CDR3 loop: CSVRQGLYGYTF. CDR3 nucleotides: TGCAGCGTTCGACAGGGGCTCTATGGCTACACCTTC.

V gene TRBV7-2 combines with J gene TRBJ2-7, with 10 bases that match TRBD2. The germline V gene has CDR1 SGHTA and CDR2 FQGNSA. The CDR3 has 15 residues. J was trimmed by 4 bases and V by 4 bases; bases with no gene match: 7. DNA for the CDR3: TGTGCCAGCAGCTACCTAGCGGGGGAGTCTTACGAGCAGTACTTC. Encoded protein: CASSYLAGESYEQYF.

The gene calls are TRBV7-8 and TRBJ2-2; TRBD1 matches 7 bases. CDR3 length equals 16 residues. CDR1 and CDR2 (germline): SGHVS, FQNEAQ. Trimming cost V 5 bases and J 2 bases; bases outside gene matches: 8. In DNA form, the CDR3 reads TGTGCCAGCAGCACCTCCGGGACAGCTAACACCGGGGAGCTGTTTTTT. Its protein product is CASSTSGTANTGELFF.

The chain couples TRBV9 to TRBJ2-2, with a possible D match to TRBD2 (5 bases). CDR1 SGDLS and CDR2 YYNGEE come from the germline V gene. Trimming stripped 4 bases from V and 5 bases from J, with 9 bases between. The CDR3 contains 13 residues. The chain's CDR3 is CASSPSGTGELFF. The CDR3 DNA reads TGTGCCAGCAGCCCCTCGGGGACCGGGGAGCTGTTTTTT.

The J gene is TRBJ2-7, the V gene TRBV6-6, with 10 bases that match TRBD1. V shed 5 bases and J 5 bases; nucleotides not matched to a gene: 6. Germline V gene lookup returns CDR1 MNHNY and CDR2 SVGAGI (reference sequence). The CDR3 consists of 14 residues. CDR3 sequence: CASSRDRGSHEQYF. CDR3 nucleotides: TGTGCCAGCAGTAGGGACAGGGGCTCTCACGAGCAGTACTTC.

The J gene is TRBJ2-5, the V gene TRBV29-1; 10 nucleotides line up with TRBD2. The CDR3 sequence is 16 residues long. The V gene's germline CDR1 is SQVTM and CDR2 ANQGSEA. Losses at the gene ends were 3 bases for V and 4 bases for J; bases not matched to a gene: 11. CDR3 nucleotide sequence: TGCAGCGTTGATGGGCTAGCGGGAGTCGGGGGAGAGACCCAGTACTTC. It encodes CSVDGLAGVGGETQYF.

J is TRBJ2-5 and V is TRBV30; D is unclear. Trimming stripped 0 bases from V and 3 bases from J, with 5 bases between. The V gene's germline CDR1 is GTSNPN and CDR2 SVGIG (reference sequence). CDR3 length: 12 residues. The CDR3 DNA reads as TGTGCCTGGAGTGTATCGGAAGAGACCCAGTACTTC. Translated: CAWSVSEETQYF.